This T cell receptor beta chain was sequenced for a study of T cell responses to AZD1222 COVID-19 vaccine. CDR3 size: 16 residues. CDR1 is MNHNS, CDR2 SASEGT, per germline. V lost 3 bases and J lost 7; bases outside the gene matches: 9. The repertoire was sequenced with immunoSEQ multiplex PCR; TCRdb's copy has only in-frame clones and lacks some. The sample contains fewer than 250,000 clones, around 94% of which appear only once. The sample in question was peripheral blood, obtained on day 0 of AZD1222 vaccination. This sequence joins TRBV6-1 and TRBJ1-5; 10 nucleotides match TRBD1. This clonotype originated in an adult in good health. CDR3 region: CASSELGTGDAQPQHF. CDR3 DNA sequence: TGTGCCAGCAGTGAGCTCGGGACAGGGGATGCGCAGCCCCAGCATTTT.